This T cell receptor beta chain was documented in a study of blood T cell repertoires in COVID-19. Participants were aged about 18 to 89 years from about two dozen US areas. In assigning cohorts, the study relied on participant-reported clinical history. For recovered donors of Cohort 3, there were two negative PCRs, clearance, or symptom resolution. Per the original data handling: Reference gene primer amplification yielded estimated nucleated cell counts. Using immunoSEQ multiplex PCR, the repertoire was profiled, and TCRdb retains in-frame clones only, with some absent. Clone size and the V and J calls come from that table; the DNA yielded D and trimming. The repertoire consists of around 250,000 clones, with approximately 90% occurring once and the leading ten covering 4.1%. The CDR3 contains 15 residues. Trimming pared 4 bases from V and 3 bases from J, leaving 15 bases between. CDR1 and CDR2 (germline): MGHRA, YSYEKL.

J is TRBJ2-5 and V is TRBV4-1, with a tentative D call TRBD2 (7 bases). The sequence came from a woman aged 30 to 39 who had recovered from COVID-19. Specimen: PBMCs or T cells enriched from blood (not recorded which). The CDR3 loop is CASSLSGAGEETQYF. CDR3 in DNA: TGCGCCAGCAGCCTCTCGGGGGCGGGAGAAGAGACCCAGTACTTC.